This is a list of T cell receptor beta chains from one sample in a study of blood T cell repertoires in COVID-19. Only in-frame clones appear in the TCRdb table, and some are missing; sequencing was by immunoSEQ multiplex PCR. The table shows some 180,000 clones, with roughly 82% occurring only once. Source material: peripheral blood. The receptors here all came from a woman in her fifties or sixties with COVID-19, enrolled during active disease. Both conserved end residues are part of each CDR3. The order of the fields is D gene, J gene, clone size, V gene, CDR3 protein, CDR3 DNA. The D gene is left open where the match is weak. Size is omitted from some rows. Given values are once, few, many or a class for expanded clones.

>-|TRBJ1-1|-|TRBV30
CAWNSLAGAEAFF
TGTGCCTGGAACTCCCTAGCCGGGGCTGAAGCTTTCTTT
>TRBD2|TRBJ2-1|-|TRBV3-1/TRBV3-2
CASSQVTSGSSYNEQFF
TGTGCCAGCAGCCAAGTTACTAGCGGGAGCTCCTACAATGAGCAGTTCTTC
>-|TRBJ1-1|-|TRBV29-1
CSGTGKMNTEAFF
TGCAGCGGTACCGGGAAAATGAACACTGAAGCTTTCTTT
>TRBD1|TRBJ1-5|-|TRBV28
CASSLRDRRSNQPQHF
TGTGCCAGCAGTTTGAGGGACAGACGGAGCAATCAGCCCCAGCATTTT
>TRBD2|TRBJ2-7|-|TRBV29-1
CSVEHSGSGSFAEQYF
TGCAGCGTTGAGCATTCGGGGAGCGGGAGTTTCGCCGAGCAGTACTTC
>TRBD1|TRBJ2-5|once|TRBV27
CASSTHRGRETQYF
TGTGCCAGCAGTACCCACAGGGGGCGGGAGACCCAGTACTTC
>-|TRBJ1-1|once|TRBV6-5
CASSRRVGTEAFF
TGTGCCAGCAGTCGCAGGGTTGGCACTGAAGCTTTCTTT
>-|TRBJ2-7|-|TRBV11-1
CASSLGTADEQYF
TGTGCCAGCAGCTTGGGTACAGCCGACGAGCAGTACTTC
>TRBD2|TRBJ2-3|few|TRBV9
CASSVLAGGRYTDTQYF
TGTGCCAGCAGCGTCCTAGCGGGGGGGAGGTACACAGATACGCAGTATTTT
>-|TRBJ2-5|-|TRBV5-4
CASSFDGGIETQYF
TGTGCCAGCAGCTTCGATGGCGGAATAGAGACCCAGTACTTC
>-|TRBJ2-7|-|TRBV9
CASSVGTISYEQYF
TGTGCCAGCAGCGTAGGGACTATCTCCTACGAGCAGTACTTC
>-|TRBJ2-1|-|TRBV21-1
CAIRTASGRMAYNEQFF
TGTGCCATCCGGACGGCTAGCGGGAGGATGGCCTACAATGAGCAGTTCTTC
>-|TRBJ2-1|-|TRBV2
CASSEDIGGGPYNEQFF
TGTGCCAGCAGTGAAGATATAGGGGGAGGGCCGTACAATGAGCAGTTCTTC
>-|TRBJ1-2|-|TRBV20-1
CSARDFYGYTF
TGCAGTGCTAGAGACTTCTATGGCTACACCTTC
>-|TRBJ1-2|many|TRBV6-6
CASTSSYGYTF
TGTGCCAGCACTTCGTCGTATGGCTACACCTTC